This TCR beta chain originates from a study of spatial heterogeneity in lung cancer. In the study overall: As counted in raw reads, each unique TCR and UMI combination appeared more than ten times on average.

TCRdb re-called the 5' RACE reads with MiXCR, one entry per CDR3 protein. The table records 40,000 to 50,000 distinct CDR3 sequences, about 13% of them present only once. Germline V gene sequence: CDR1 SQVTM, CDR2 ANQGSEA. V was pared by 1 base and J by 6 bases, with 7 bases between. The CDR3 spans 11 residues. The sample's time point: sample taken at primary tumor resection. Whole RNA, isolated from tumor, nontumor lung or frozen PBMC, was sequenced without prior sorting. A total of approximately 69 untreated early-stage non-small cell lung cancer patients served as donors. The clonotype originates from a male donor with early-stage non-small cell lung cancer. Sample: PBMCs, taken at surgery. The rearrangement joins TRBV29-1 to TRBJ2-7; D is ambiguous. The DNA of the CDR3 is TGCAGCGTTGAAGCGGGCGGCGAGCAGTACTTC. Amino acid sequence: CSVEAGGEQYF.